This TCR beta chain derives from a study of T cells in Graves' hyperthyroidism and ophthalmopathy (dated by TCRdb to between 2017 and 2020). Turning to the overall study: Peripheral blood samples were taken at the time of initial diagnosis, prior to any treatment. TCR V-J signatures able to tell the groups apart were searched for in a discovery cohort of 95 to 100 patients, of whom more than 40 had Graves' ophthalmopathy and around 56 had stable Graves' hyperthyroidism. Prospective prediction of ophthalmopathy was tested in an independent validation cohort consisting of fewer than 20 hyperthyroidism patients and about 17 patients who later progressed to ophthalmopathy. For training and testing, the 95 to 100 patients in the discovery cohort were randomly divided in a 7:3 ratio. The study also compared thyroid tissue and blood T-cell repertoires from about six Graves' hyperthyroidism patients. After blood sampling, hyperthyroidism patients were treated with methimazole at a starting dose of 30 mg daily, and ophthalmopathy patients were treated with high-dose intravenous methylprednisolone. TCR Vbeta CDR3 sequencing of 130 to 150 peripheral blood samples (approximately 44 ophthalmopathy, under 80 hyperthyroidism and approximately 17 progressor patients) is reported in the paper.

V and J are truncated by 4 bases and 9 bases respectively, leaving an intervening sequence of 15 bases. The CDR3 goes from the cysteine to the phenylalanine over 14 residues. The sequence is cut down to CDR3 DNA, 42 bases in frame from base 1. Taken from the germline V gene, the CDR1 and CDR2 loops are SGHVS and FNYEAQ. What the study reported, not specific to this receptor: Ophthalmopathy was separated from stable hyperthyroidism by a 13 V-J signature model, with about 86% sensitivity and about 81% specificity obtained in cross-validation and 80%/75% obtained in testing. Blood samples also contained most of the expanded thyroid clonotypes (frequency above 0.001), which suggests that blood repertoires may reflect thyroid immune responses. In validation, the model predicted progression to ophthalmopathy with about 71% sensitivity and approximately 78% specificity, a median of about 6 months before onset. Sample size was not statistically predetermined, and blinding of investigators to group allocation was not performed.

Ophthalmopathy patients had moderately to severely active disease, with a Clinical Activity Score of 3 or more, a NOSPECS grade of 4 or more, and a disease duration of less than 3 months. Any patient with an uncontrolled infection, another autoimmune disease, pregnancy or lactation was excluded. Diagnoses were based on clinical symptoms, serum thyroxine and TRAb, thyroid ultrasound and orbital computed tomography. PBMCs were separated from 10 ml of fresh peripheral blood using Ficoll-Paque density gradient centrifugation. Total RNA was extracted using Trizol reagent, and RNA quality was assessed on an Agilent 2100 Bioanalyzer. This clonotype was recorded at least ten times. It lacks a known antigen. The sample holds no much larger clone one base away, and base qualities are not on file. TCR beta CDR3 regions were amplified from RNA transcripts. A first-round RT-PCR of the TCR CDR3 used the HTBI primer set with the Qiagen OneStep RT-PCR kit. The libraries were constructed in a second round of multiplex PCR and then size-selected and purified. The libraries were sequenced on an Illumina HiSeq2000 using paired-end 100 bp reads. The study's processing was this. SOAPnuke was used to process the raw data, removing reads that contained adapters or uncalled bases, had a mean Phred below 15, or lacked an exact match to the constant primer or identifier. COPE v1.2.5 was used to merge high-quality paired reads, and clonotypes were defined as unique nucleotide sequences. Clonotypes were aligned to IMGT TRBV, TRBD and TRBJ reference segments using MiTCR v1.1. The analysis was restricted to V-J combinations with a frequency above 0.0001, which together covered roughly 99% of the repertoires. A TCS score was defined as the ratio of F50 (clonal expansion) to E x V (chaos), with BLOSUM62-based TCRdist applied between CDR3 peptides within each V-J. Welch's t-statistics and random forest reduced 500 to 650 V-J features to around 14, which were used in a naive Bayes classifier (R e1071). The raw public reads went through TCRdb reprocessing: fastp at Q25, MiXCR clone calling, in-frame beta chains kept. Rows with one shared CDR3 protein collapse into an entry with the most common genes and DNA. Here the V and J calls rest on TCRdb's processing, not on the authors' analysis. This sample comprises about half a million distinct CDR3 sequences, approximately 25% of them detected only once. Of the sample, 10% to 12% falls within the top ten clones.

The TCR originated in a woman in her thirties with Graves' ophthalmopathy. Recombination connected TRBV7-6 to TRBJ2-2; the D gene is not confidently resolved. Sequenced input: blood. The CDR3 here reads CASSSPDVGRELFF. Read as DNA, the sequence is TGTGCCAGCAGCTCGCCTGACGTTGGACGGGAGCTGTTTTTT.